This T cell receptor beta chain was documented in a study of T-cell reconstitution after alpha-beta-depleted transplantation in children. Unique molecular identifiers were built into the TCRbeta library. TCRdb reprocessed the PCR reads with MiXCR, giving one entry per CDR3 protein. This table holds about 58,000 distinct CDR3 sequences, 40% to 45% found once. Study conclusions and caveats: A year had passed since transplant, and T-cell counts and diversity by then came mostly from newly produced T cells. The study traced high day-60 TCRbeta diversity in some patients to surviving recipient T cells and thymic progenitors. Expanded clones from the graft, numbering several hundred, reportedly supplied alpha-beta T cells about two months after transplant.

Germline loops: CDR1 MGHDK, CDR2 SYGVNS. This CDR3 is built from 12 residues. Trimming removed 11 bases at V and 0 bases at J, with 8 bases between. A note on this clonotype: Its antigen is as yet unknown.

The gene calls are TRBV25-1 and TRBJ2-1, with D uncertain. The receptor's source is a male patient younger than 18 who had a stem cell transplant for acute lymphoblastic leukemia, so the T cells may come from the graft donor. Sequencing was performed on PBMCs, mostly from graft donor cells, taken 360 days after TCRalphabeta/CD19-depleted stem cell transplant. The DNA for the CDR3 is TGTGCCGCAAGTGTCTCCTACAATGAGCAGTTCTTC. Translated, it gives CAASVSYNEQFF.